Below, 8 T cell receptor beta chains from the same sample are listed, as sequenced in a study of cytomegalovirus exposure and HLA in healthy donors. Primers included in the PCR were 60 Vbeta and 13 Jbeta primers. The protocol was immunoSEQ multiplex PCR, while the TCRdb copy is restricted to in-frame clones and leaves out a portion. The profile shows about 120,000 clones, about 83% of them singletons. The sample taken for sequencing was PBMCs. These receptors were collected from a woman between 40 and 55 years old in good health and CMV-seropositive.

This chain links TRBV28 with TRBJ2-5; 9 nucleotides line up with TRBD2. Near its end, the DNA agrees better with TRBJ2-7, so the J call may be wrong. Germline values: CDR1 MDHEN, CDR2 SYDVKM. This CDR3 region has 16 residues. The CDR3 DNA reads as TGTGCCAGCAGTCCCTACCTAGCGGGGCCCGGTGACGAGCAGTACTTC. Protein: CASSPYLAGPGDEQYF.

The V and J genes are TRBV2 and TRBJ1-5, with D perhaps matching TRBD1 (5 bases). Germline lookup yields CDR1 SNHLY and CDR2 FYNNEI. The CDR3 covers 14 residues. V was pared by 2 bases and J by 2 bases, with 7 bases between. The CDR3 nucleotides are TGTGCCAGCAGTGAAAAACAGGGCAATCAGCCCCAGCATTTT. Translation gives CASSEKQGNQPQHF.

This chain links TRBV6-6 with TRBJ2-7, with D unresolved. The germline V gene encodes CDR1 MNHNY and CDR2 SVGAGI (reference sequence). V lost 2 bases to trimming and J lost 5 bases, with 4 bases between them. CDR3 length: 11 amino acids. The CDR3 nucleotides read TGTGCCAGCAGTTACAGCCACGAGCAGTACTTC. Residues: CASSYSHEQYF.

Comment on this clone: One junction end disagrees with the germline gene, perhaps due to a read error. The chain employs TRBV29-1 and TRBJ1-2; 7 positions agree with TRBD1. The CDR3 sequence is 14 residues long. Per germline, CDR1 SQVTM and CDR2 ANQGSEA. The CDR3 reads CSVDLPDREYGYTF. In DNA form, the CDR3 reads TGCAGCGTGGACCTACCCGACAGGGAATATGGTTACACCTTC. The whole variable domain, filled in from reference TRBV29-1 and TRBJ1-2, reads SAVISQKPSRDICQRGTSLTIQCQVDSQVTMMFWYRQQPGQSLTLIATANQGSEATYESGFVIDKFPISRPNLTFSTLTVSNMSPEDSSIYLCSVDLPDREYGYTFGSGTRLTVV.

As concerns this clone: Other DNA sequences in this sample translate to the same CDR3. The chain carries TRBV18 and TRBJ2-7; 9 bases fit TRBD1. This CDR3 has 14 residues. Germline-derived CDR1 and CDR2 are KGHSH and LQKENI. The V gene end was trimmed by 0 bases and the J gene end by 3 bases; junction bases not matched to a gene: 0. The CDR3 protein is CASSPPGQGYEQYF. CDR3 DNA sequence: TGTGCCAGCTCACCACCGGGACAGGGCTACGAGCAGTACTTC. The complete variable domain, with remaining parts taken from reference TRBV18 and TRBJ2-7, reads NAGVMQNPRHLVRRRGQEARLRCSPMKGHSHVYWYRQLPEEGLKFMVYLQKENIIDESGMPKERFSAEFPKEGPSILRIQQVVRGDSAAYFCASSPPGQGYEQYFGPGTRLTVT.

The J gene is TRBJ1-4, the V gene TRBV5-6; TRBD1 aligns across 7 bases. The germline CDR1 and CDR2 sequences are SGHDT and YYEEEE. V lost 0 bases, J lost 0 bases, and 8 bases stayed unmatched. The CDR3 consists of 18 residues. The CDR3 sequence: CASSLVGQRLATNEKLFF. The CDR3 DNA sequence: TGTGCCAGCAGCTTGGTGGGACAGAGACTTGCAACTAATGAAAAACTGTTTTTT.

V is TRBV5-6 and J is TRBJ2-7, with D maybe TRBD2 (5 bases). The CDR3 covers 13 residues. CDR1 and CDR2 (germline): SGHDT, YYEEEE. V dropped 1 base and J dropped 2 bases, with 7 bases sitting between them. The CDR3 is CASSLNGAYEQYF. In DNA, the CDR3 is TGTGCCAGCAGCTTGAACGGGGCCTACGAGCAGTACTTC.

Note on this clone: At one end the junction does not follow the germline gene, possibly because of a read error. The V and J genes are TRBV7-3 and TRBJ2-1; TRBD1 might be the D (6 bases). Germline V gene lookup returns CDR1 SGHTA and CDR2 FQGTGA. The CDR3 loop spans 14 amino acids. In nucleotides, the CDR3 is TGTGCCAGCAGCCCGGGACACCCCTACGATGAGCAGTTCTTC. Protein product: CASSPGHPYDEQFF.